What follows are 15 T cell receptor beta chains derived from one specimen sequenced in a study of pediatric ulcerative colitis. Assay used: immunoSEQ multiplex PCR; TCRdb lists only in-frame clones, some missing. The sample contains some 60,000 clones, around 80% of which appear only once. Input material: blood. These receptors were taken from a boy aged 5-17 years with moderate ulcerative colitis.

The rearrangement joins TRBV27 to TRBJ1-2, with TRBD1 matching over 8 bases. The V gene end was trimmed by 6 bases and the J gene end by 4 bases; junction bases not matched to a gene: 10. The CDR3 runs 15 residues. In germline, CDR1 is MNHEY, CDR2 SMNVEV (reference sequence). The CDR3 coding sequence is TGTGCCAGCAGGTTCTTGCGGGACAGGCCCTATGGCTACACCTTC. The encoded protein is CASRFLRDRPYGYTF.

The chain couples TRBV19 to TRBJ2-5, with D perhaps TRBD2 (5 bases). The V gene's germline CDR1 is LNHDA and CDR2 SQIVND (reference sequence). The CDR3 covers 14 residues. The V end was cut by 2 bases, the J end by 5 bases, with 12 bases between. The DNA of the CDR3 is TGTGCCAGTAGTATATTACGGGGTCCGGAGACCCAGTACTTC. It translates to CASSILRGPETQYF. The variable domain in full, completed from reference TRBV19 and TRBJ2-5, reads DGGITQSPKYLFRKEGQNVTLSCEQNLNHDAMYWYRQDPGQGLRLIYYSQIVNDFQKGDIAEGYSVSREKKESFPLTVTSAQKNPTAFYLCASSILRGPETQYFGPGTRLLVL.

V usage is TRBV11-2 and J usage is TRBJ2-7; no definite D call. The ends were cut back, 8 bases at V and 2 bases at J, with 13 bases in the middle. The CDR3 loop spans 13 amino acids. Germline V gene sequence: CDR1 SGHAT, CDR2 FQNNGV. The CDR3 DNA sequence: TGTGCCAGCGGAGAGACGAATACCTACGAGCAGTACTTC. Amino acids: CASGETNTYEQYF.

The CDR3 protein is CAWSVKSIGKNIQYF. CDR3 nucleotides: TGTGCCTGGAGTGTAAAAAGTATCGGCAAAAACATTCAGTACTTC. This chain uses TRBV30 with TRBJ2-4; D not certain. CDR1 is GTSNPN and CDR2 is SVGIG in the germline V gene (reference sequence). The germline V and J ends were trimmed by 0 bases and 3 bases, with 12 bases remaining between them. The CDR3 is 15 residues long.

This clone was seen more than once but under ten times. CDR3 residues: CASRAVGNEKLFF. The DNA for the CDR3 is TGTGCCAGCAGGGCGGTTGGGAATGAAAAACTGTTTTTT. The genes are TRBV6-5 and TRBJ1-4; unclear D gene. CDR3 length equals 13 residues. Trimming stripped 6 bases from V and 5 bases from J, with 10 bases between. In germline, CDR1 is MNHEY, CDR2 SVGAGI.

A single count supports this clone. The V call is TRBV2, the J call TRBJ1-4; a weak D match, TRBD1 (5 bases). Germline V gene lookup returns CDR1 SNHLY and CDR2 FYNNEI. The CDR3 consists of 13 residues. Trimming removed 6 bases from V and 8 bases from J, with 13 bases in between. The DNA of the CDR3 is TGTGCCAGCAGGGCCGGGACCGTCGAAAAACTGTTTTTT. Translation: CASRAGTVEKLFF.

This chain links TRBV25-1 with TRBJ1-4, with no clear D. The V gene lost 0 bases and the J gene lost 3 bases, with 14 bases spanning the gap. Germline loops: CDR1 MGHDK, CDR2 SYGVNS. The CDR3 totals 17 residues. The CDR3 DNA follows: TGTGCCAGCAGTGAATATACGCGGGGTGCAGCTAATGAAAAACTGTTTTTT. It encodes CASSEYTRGAANEKLFF.

The CDR3 loop is CASSYSDSYYGYTF. The CDR3 DNA reads TGTGCCAGCAGTTACTCGGACAGTTACTATGGCTACACCTTC. The V and J genes are TRBV6-6 and TRBJ1-2; perhaps TRBD1 as D (6 bases). V was clipped by 0 bases and J by 3 bases, with 8 bases between them. CDR3 length equals 14 residues. The germline gives CDR1 MNHNY, CDR2 SVGAGI (reference sequence).

The genes are TRBV19 and TRBJ2-5, with TRBD2 identical over 12 bases. The V and J ends lost 4 bases and 0 bases, in that order; junction bases with no gene match: 3. The CDR3 totals 16 residues. Per the germline V gene, CDR1 is LNHDA and CDR2 is SQIVND (reference sequence). CDR3 in DNA: TGTGCCAGTAGTACGCTAGCGGGGGGGTACCAAGAGACCCAGTACTTC. Protein product: CASSTLAGGYQETQYF. Based on the CDR3 plus reference TRBV19 and TRBJ2-5, the full variable domain is DGGITQSPKYLFRKEGQNVTLSCEQNLNHDAMYWYRQDPGQGLRLIYYSQIVNDFQKGDIAEGYSVSREKKESFPLTVTSAQKNPTAFYLCASSTLAGGYQETQYFGPGTRLLVL.

The V and J genes are TRBV14 and TRBJ2-3; TRBD2 matches 7 bases. CDR3 length equals 15 residues. J gave up 3 bases and V 4 bases, and 7 bases lay outside the gene matches. The germline V gene encodes CDR1 SGHDN and CDR2 FVKESK. The CDR3, as DNA: TGTGCCAGCAGCCCTGGACTAGTCATGACAGATACGCAGTATTTT. Its translation: CASSPGLVMTDTQYF.

The chain employs TRBV19 and TRBJ2-7; no definite D call. Germline assignment: CDR1 LNHDA and CDR2 SQIVND (reference sequence). The V end was cut by 4 bases, the J end by 3 bases, with 4 bases between. This CDR3 has 11 residues. The DNA of the CDR3 is TGTGCCAGTAGTACGAACTACGAGCAGTACTTC. Translation: CASSTNYEQYF.

The chain is built from TRBV27 and TRBJ1-2, with 8 bases fitting TRBD1. This CDR3 spans 15 amino acids. Germline CDR1 is MNHEY and CDR2 is SMNVEV (reference sequence). Trimming at V came to 6 bases and at J to 1 base, leaving 7 bases not matched to a gene. CDR3 amino acids: CASSQPGQDNYGYTF. The CDR3 bases are TGTGCCAGCAGCCAACCGGGACAGGATAACTATGGCTACACCTTC.

The chain employs TRBV19 and TRBJ1-2; D is uncertain. CDR3 size: 14 residues. V dropped 5 bases and J dropped 1 base, with 11 bases sitting between them. Germline lookup yields CDR1 LNHDA and CDR2 SQIVND (reference sequence). CDR3 bases: TGTGCCAGTAGTGAAGGACGGTTTAACTATGGCTACACCTTC. Encoded protein: CASSEGRFNYGYTF.

The chain recombines TRBV19 with TRBJ1-1, with 7 nucleotides matching TRBD1. V shed 6 bases, J shed 1 base, and the junction held 5 bases outside the gene matches. This CDR3 contains 14 residues. Germline lookup yields CDR1 LNHDA and CDR2 SQIVND (reference sequence). DNA for the CDR3: TGTGCCAGTAGCCTACAGGGGAGGAACACTGAAGCTTTCTTT. It encodes CASSLQGRNTEAFF.

The V call is TRBV7-8, the J call TRBJ2-3, with TRBD2 matching over 9 bases. Looked up from germline, CDR1 is SGHVS and CDR2 is FQNEAQ. V dropped 7 bases and J dropped 3; count of bases not matched to a gene: 8. The CDR3 spans 15 residues. This CDR3 is CASKNLAGITDTQYF. The CDR3 DNA reads as TGTGCCAGCAAGAATCTAGCGGGGATTACAGATACGCAGTATTTT.